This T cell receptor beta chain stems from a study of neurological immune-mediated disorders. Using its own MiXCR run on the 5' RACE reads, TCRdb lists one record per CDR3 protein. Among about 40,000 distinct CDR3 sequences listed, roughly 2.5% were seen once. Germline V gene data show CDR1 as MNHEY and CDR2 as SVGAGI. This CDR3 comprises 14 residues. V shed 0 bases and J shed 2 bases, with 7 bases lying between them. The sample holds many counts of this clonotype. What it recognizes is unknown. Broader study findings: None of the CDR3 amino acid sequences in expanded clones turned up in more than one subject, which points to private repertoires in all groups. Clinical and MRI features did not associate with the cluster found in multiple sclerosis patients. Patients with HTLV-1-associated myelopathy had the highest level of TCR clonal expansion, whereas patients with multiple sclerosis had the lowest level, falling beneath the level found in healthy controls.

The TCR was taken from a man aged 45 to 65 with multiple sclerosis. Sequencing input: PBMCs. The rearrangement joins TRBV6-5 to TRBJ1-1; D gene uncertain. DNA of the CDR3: TGTGCCAGCAGTTACTCGTTCTATAACACTGAAGCTTTCTTT. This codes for CASSYSFYNTEAFF.